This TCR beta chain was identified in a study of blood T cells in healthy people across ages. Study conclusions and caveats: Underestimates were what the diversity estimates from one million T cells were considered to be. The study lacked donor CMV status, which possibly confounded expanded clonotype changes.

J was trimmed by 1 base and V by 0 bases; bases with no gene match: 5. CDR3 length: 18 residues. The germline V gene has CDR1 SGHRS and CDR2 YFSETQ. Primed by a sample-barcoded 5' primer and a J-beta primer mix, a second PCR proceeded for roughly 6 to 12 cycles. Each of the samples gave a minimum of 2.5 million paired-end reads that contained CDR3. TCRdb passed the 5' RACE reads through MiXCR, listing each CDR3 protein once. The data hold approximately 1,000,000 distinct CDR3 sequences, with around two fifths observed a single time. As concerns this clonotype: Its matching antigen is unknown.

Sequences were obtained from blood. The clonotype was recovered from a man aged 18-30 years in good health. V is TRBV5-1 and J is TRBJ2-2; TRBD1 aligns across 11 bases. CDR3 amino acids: CASSLAGTGGMNTGELFF. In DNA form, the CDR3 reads TGCGCCAGCAGCTTGGCGGGGACAGGGGGTATGAACACCGGGGAGCTGTTTTTT.